This T cell receptor (beta chain) was found in a study of HIV-infected patients and healthy controls. Study-wide findings and caveats: The study did not determine the donors' HLA types. HIV+ repertoires were severely depleted of MAIT alpha-chain CDR3s, unlike healthy controls.

This clonotype ranks as medium-sized. Its antigen is unidentified. Approximately 500 ng RNA was reverse transcribed with alpha and beta constant-region primers. Separate chain-specific third strand synthesis with multiplexing indices produced the alpha and beta libraries. Via MiXCR, TCRdb re-called the 5' RACE reads, giving one row per CDR3 protein. The sample yields 15,000 to 18,000 distinct CDR3 sequences, roughly 7.6% seen once. No cell fractionation was done, so the repertoire covers all unsorted peripheral blood T cells. The germline V and J ends were trimmed by 10 bases and 7 bases, with 13 bases remaining between them. The CDR3 is 12 amino acids. Germline V gene data show CDR1 as SNHLY and CDR2 as FYNNEI.

V gene TRBV2 combines with J gene TRBJ1-4; D is unclear. Sequencing input: blood. The TCR originated in an adult in good health. This chain's CDR3 is CAIQTRGEKLFF. The CDR3 DNA follows: TGTGCCATCCAAACTCGGGGTGAAAAACTGTTTTTT.